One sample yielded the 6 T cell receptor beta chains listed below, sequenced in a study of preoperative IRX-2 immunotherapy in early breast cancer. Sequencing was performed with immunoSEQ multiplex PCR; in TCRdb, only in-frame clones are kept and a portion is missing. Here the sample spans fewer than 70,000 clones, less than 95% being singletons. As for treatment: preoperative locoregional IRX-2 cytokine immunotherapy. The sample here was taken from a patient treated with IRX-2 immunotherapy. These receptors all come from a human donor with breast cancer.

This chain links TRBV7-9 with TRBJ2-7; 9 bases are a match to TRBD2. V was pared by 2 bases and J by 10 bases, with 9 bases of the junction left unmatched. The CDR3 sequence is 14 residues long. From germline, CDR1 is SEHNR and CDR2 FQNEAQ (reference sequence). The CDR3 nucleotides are TGTGCCAGCAGCTTATTTGCGGGGGGGCCGTTACAGTACTTC. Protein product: CASSLFAGGPLQYF.

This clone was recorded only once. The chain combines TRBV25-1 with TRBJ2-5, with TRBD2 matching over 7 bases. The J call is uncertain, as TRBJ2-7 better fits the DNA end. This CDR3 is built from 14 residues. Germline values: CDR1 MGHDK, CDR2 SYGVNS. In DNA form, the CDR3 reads TGTGCCAGCAGTGAATGGGGGGGTTCCTACGAGCAGTACTTC. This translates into CASSEWGGSYEQYF.

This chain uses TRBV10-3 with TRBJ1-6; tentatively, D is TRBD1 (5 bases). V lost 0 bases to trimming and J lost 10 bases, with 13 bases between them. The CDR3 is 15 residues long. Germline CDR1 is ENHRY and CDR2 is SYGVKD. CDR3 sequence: CAISESFRGDSPLHF. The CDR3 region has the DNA TGTGCCATCAGTGAGTCGTTTAGGGGCGACTCACCCCTCCACTTT.

The CDR3 sequence: CASSPRGSGRDHETQYF. CDR3 in DNA: TGTGCCAGCAGCCCCCGGGGTAGCGGGAGGGATCATGAGACCCAGTACTTC. The V gene is TRBV11-2, the J gene TRBJ2-5, with 11 bases fitting TRBD2. The germline gives CDR1 SGHAT, CDR2 FQNNGV. Trimming at V came to 5 bases and at J to 5 bases, leaving 13 bases not matched to a gene. CDR3 length equals 17 residues.

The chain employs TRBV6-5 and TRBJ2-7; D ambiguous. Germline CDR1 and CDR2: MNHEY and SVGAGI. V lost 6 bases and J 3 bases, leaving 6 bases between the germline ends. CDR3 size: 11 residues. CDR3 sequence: CASSPNYEQYF. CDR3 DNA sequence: TGTGCCAGCAGCCCGAACTACGAGCAGTACTTC.

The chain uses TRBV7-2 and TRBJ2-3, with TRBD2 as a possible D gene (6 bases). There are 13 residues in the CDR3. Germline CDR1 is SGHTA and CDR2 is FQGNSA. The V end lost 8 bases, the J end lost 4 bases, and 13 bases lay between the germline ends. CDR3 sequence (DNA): TGTGCCAGCGGAGGGGTAAGGGCAGATACGCAGTATTTT. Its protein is CASGGVRADTQYF.